One and the same sample provided the 11 T cell receptor beta chains below, sequenced in a study of cytomegalovirus exposure and HLA in healthy donors (TCRdb year 2017). Libraries came from the immunoSEQ multiplex PCR assay. A mixture of 60 forward primers for TCR Vbeta segments and 13 reverse primers for TCR Jbeta segments was used in the multiplex PCR. Sourced from immuneACCESS, this table was stored by TCRdb with only in-frame sequences that have V and J called. A share of the clones is absent; for the studies checked, an unresolved V gene accounts for under half, and the remainder has no known explanation. The sample data list about 90,000 clones, and 78% of these were observed just once. The ten largest clones represent around 4.3% of the sample. Sequencing input: PBMCs. Source of these receptors: a woman between 35 and 50 years old in good health and CMV-seropositive.

The chain recombines TRBV5-4 with TRBJ2-7; 11 bases are a match to TRBD2. The germline CDR1 and CDR2 sequences are SGHNT and YYREEE (reference sequence). The CDR3 extends over 15 amino acids. The V gene end was trimmed by 3 bases and the J gene end by 2 bases; junction bases not matched to a gene: 4. The CDR3, as DNA: TGTGCCAGCAGCTCGACTAGCGGGACAGCCTACGAGCAGTACTTC. It specifies CASSSTSGTAYEQYF.

The rearrangement uses TRBV7-2 and TRBJ2-1, with D uncertain. This CDR3 contains 17 residues. Trimming took 1 base from V and 2 from J, leaving 15 bases between them. The germline V gene has CDR1 SGHTA and CDR2 FQGNSA. CDR3 coding DNA: TGTGCCAGCAGCTTAGGGGTTAGCCTAGATACCTACAATGAGCAGTTCTTC. This sequence encodes CASSLGVSLDTYNEQFF.

Comments on this clone: The germline gene is not matched at one end of the junction; a read error may be the cause. The chain links TRBV6-4 to TRBJ2-1, with 10 bases aligning to TRBD1. Germline loops: CDR1 MRHNA, CDR2 SNTAGT. There are 16 residues in the CDR3. The CDR3 sequence is CASSDSTGGSYNEQFF. CDR3 DNA sequence: TGTGCCAGCAGCGACTCGACAGGGGGCAGCTACAATGAGCAGTTCTTC.

The chain uses TRBV29-1 and TRBJ1-1, with TRBD1 matching over 7 bases. CDR3 size: 14 residues. With 6 bases clipped from V and 6 bases from J, the junction kept 13 bases outside the gene matches. Germline V gene lookup returns CDR1 SQVTM and CDR2 ANQGSEA. This CDR3 reads CSVDRRGVSSEAFF. CDR3 nucleotides: TGCAGCGTGGACCGCAGGGGGGTATCATCTGAAGCTTTCTTT.

This CDR3 reads CAIRKGTGGTGELFF. In DNA form, the CDR3 reads TGTGCCATCAGGAAGGGGACAGGGGGAACCGGGGAGCTGTTTTTT. The chain couples TRBV10-3 to TRBJ2-2; 11 nucleotides agree with TRBD1. The germline V gene encodes CDR1 ENHRY and CDR2 SYGVKD. With 6 bases clipped from V and 5 bases from J, the junction kept 5 bases outside the gene matches. The CDR3 runs to 15 residues.

A few counts support this clone. V and J are TRBV7-2 and TRBJ2-5; 9 nucleotides line up with TRBD2. V lost 5 bases, J lost 3 bases, and 4 bases stayed unmatched. This CDR3 is 14 amino acids long. Germline values: CDR1 SGHTA, CDR2 FQGNSA. The DNA for the CDR3 is TGTGCCAGCAGCATTAGCGGGAGCGAAGAGACCCAGTACTTC. Protein sequence: CASSISGSEETQYF. Looking up the rest from reference TRBV7-2 and TRBJ2-5 gives the full variable domain: GAGVSQSPSNKVTEKGKDVELRCDPISGHTALYWYRQSLGQGLEFLIYFQGNSAPDKSGLPSDRFSAERTGGSVSTLTIQRTQQEDSAVYLCASSISGSEETQYFGPGTRLLVL.

V usage is TRBV10-3 and J usage is TRBJ2-1, with 11 nucleotides matching TRBD2. Germline V gene sequence: CDR1 ENHRY, CDR2 SYGVKD. The CDR3 extends over 17 amino acids. Unmatched junction bases numbered 9, after V lost 6 bases and J lost 2 bases. The CDR3 DNA sequence: TGTGCCATCAGGCGCGGGACTAGCGGATTCGCCTACAATGAGCAGTTCTTC. Translated: CAIRRGTSGFAYNEQFF.

CDR3 nucleotide sequence: TGTGCCAGCAGCGTAGTAGCCCTAGGGGATTATAGTGGCTACACCTTC. Translation: CASSVVALGDYSGYTF. This chain connects TRBV9 to TRBJ1-2; a possible D gene is TRBD1 (5 bases). This CDR3 spans 16 amino acids. Trimming left V 0 bases short and J 7 bases short, with 19 bases between. The germline CDR1 and CDR2 sequences are SGDLS and YYNGEE.

The chain is built from TRBV11-1 and TRBJ1-2; tentatively, D is TRBD1 (6 bases). V was trimmed by 2 bases and J by 6 bases, leaving 19 bases between them. This CDR3 is built from 16 residues. CDR1 is SGHAT, CDR2 FQDESV, per germline (reference sequence). The CDR3 protein is CASSLTVDRRTNGYTF. CDR3 sequence (DNA): TGTGCCAGCAGCTTAACAGTAGACAGGAGAACCAATGGCTACACCTTC. Using reference TRBV11-1 and TRBJ1-2 for the parts outside the CDR3, the full variable domain is EAEVAQSPRYKITEKSQAVAFWCDPISGHATLYWYRQILGQGPELLVQFQDESVVDDSQLPKDRFSAERLKGVDSTLKIQPAELGDSAMYLCASSLTVDRRTNGYTFGSGTRLTVV.

The chain employs TRBV6-1 and TRBJ2-5; the D gene is possibly TRBD2 (6 bases). V was pared by 8 bases and J by 2 bases, with 6 bases between. CDR3 size: 11 residues. The germline gives CDR1 MNHNS, CDR2 SASEGT. The CDR3 bases are TGTGCCAGCGGGACTCAAGAGACCCAGTACTTC. Its translation: CASGTQETQYF.

J is TRBJ1-1 and V is TRBV9, with D uncertain. V was cut by 2 bases and J by 4 bases, with 9 bases left in between. The CDR3 is 13 amino acids. Germline V lookup: CDR1 SGDLS, CDR2 YYNGEE. CDR3 in DNA: TGTGCCAGCAGCGTCGGAGGGAGCACTGAAGCTTTCTTT. This gives the protein CASSVGGSTEAFF. The whole variable domain, filled in from reference TRBV9 and TRBJ1-1, reads DSGVTQTPKHLITATGQRVTLRCSPRSGDLSVYWYQQSLDQGLQFLIQYYNGEERAKGNILERFSAQQFPDLHSELNLSSLELGDSALYFCASSVGGSTEAFFGQGTRLTVV.